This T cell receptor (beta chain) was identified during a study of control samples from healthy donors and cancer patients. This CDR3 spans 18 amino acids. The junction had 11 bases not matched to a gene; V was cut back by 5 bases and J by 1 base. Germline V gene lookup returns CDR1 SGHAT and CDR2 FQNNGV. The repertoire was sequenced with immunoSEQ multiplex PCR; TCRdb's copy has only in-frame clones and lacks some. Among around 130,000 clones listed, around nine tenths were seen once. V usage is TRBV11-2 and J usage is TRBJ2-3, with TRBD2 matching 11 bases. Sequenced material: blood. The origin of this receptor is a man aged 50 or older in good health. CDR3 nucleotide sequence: TGTGCCAGCAGCACCGGGACTAGCGGAGGGCTCCGCACAGATACGCAGTATTTT. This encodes CASSTGTSGGLRTDTQYF. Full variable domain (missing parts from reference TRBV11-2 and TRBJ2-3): EAGVAQSPRYKIIEKRQSVAFWCNPISGHATLYWYQQILGQGPKLLIQFQNNGVVDDSQLPKDRFSAERLKGVDSTLKIQPAKLEDSAVYLCASSTGTSGGLRTDTQYFGPGTRLTVL.